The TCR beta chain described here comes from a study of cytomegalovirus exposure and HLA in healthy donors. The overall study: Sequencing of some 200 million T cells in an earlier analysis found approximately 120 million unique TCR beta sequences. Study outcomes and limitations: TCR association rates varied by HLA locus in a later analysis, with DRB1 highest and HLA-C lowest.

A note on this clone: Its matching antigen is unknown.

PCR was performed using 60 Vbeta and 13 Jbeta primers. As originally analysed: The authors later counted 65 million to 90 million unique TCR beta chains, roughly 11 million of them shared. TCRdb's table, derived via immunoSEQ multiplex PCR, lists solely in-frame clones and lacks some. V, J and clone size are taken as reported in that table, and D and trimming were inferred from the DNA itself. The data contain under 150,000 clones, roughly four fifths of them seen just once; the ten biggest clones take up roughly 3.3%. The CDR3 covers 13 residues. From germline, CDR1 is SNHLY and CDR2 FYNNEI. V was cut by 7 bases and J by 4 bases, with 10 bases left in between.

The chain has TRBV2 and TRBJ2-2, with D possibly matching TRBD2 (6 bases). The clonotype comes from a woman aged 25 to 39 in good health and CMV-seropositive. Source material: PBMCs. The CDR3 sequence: CASMGGGTGELFF. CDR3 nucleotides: TGTGCCAGCATGGGGGGAGGCACCGGGGAGCTGTTTTTT.